These T cell receptor beta chains were read from a single sample in a study of beta chain features in type 1 diabetes. Generated by immunoSEQ multiplex PCR, the TCRdb table keeps only in-frame clones and is missing some. The sample consists of approximately 15,000 clones, roughly four fifths of them appearing once. The sample comprised stem cell memory CD4+ T cells from blood. These receptors all stem from a young woman with type 1 diabetes. Each CDR3 is given with its conserved first and last residue. D genes are given only for firm matches. Clone size is shown for a subset of rows, as once, few, many or a class of expanded clone.

v_gene	d_gene	j_gene	abundance	CDR3aa	CDR3nt
TRBV9	TRBD1	TRBJ2-7	.	CASSADRGYEQYF	TGTGCCAGCAGCGCGGACAGGGGGTACGAGCAGTACTTC
TRBV6-1	TRBD2	TRBJ2-1	.	CASSGALAGVSNEQFF	TGTGCCAGCAGTGGGGCCCTAGCGGGAGTATCCAATGAGCAGTTCTTC
TRBV5-1	TRBD2	TRBJ2-1	.	CASSPGTSGSNEQFF	TGCGCCAGCAGCCCCGGGACTAGCGGGTCCAATGAGCAGTTCTTC
TRBV15	TRBD2	TRBJ2-5	once	CATSRDFIETSGIETQYF	TGTGCCACCAGCAGAGATTTTATTGAGACTAGCGGGATTGAGACCCAGTACTTC
TRBV5-1	TRBD2	TRBJ2-5	few	CASSDELAGRGETQYF	TGCGCCAGCAGCGACGAACTAGCGGGCCGGGGGGAGACCCAGTACTTC
TRBV19	.	TRBJ2-2	few	CASRLGALPTGELFF	TGTGCCAGTAGGCTGGGGGCGCTTCCCACCGGGGAGCTGTTTTTT
TRBV11-3	.	TRBJ2-1	.	CASSPRSGLNEQFF	TGTGCCAGCAGCCCTCGGTCCGGACTCAATGAGCAGTTCTTC
TRBV6-1	.	TRBJ2-1	once	CASSLGQGFNEQFF	TGTGCCAGCAGTCTCGGGCAGGGTTTTAATGAGCAGTTCTTC
TRBV7-9	TRBD2	TRBJ2-5	.	CASSLPPAGVPQGTQYF	TGTGCCAGCAGTCTCCCGCCCGCGGGAGTACCTCAGGGGACCCAGTACTTC
TRBV6-5	.	TRBJ2-2	few	CASSMTRNTGELFF	TGTGCCAGCAGTATGACTAGGAACACCGGGGAGCTGTTTTTT
TRBV19	TRBD1	TRBJ1-2	.	CASSIGSGTGHYGYTF	TGTGCCAGTAGTATAGGATCCGGGACAGGGCACTATGGCTACACCTTC
TRBV29-1	.	TRBJ1-5	.	CSVVVLDSNQPQHF	TGCAGCGTTGTTGTCTTAGATAGCAATCAGCCCCAGCATTTT
TRBV27	.	TRBJ2-1	.	CASSLAPGTEQFF	TGTGCCAGCAGTTTAGCCCCCGGGACAGAGCAGTTCTTC
TRBV10-3	.	TRBJ2-2	.	CAISESIRGTGELFF	TGTGCCATCAGTGAGTCGATAAGGGGAACCGGGGAGCTGTTTTTT
TRBV7-2	.	TRBJ2-2	few	CASSLAGQHTGELFF	TGTGCCAGCAGCTTAGCCGGACAGCACACCGGGGAGCTGTTTTTT
TRBV19	.	TRBJ2-2	.	CASSVGGGTGELFF	TGTGCCAGTAGTGTCGGAGGTGGCACCGGGGAGCTGTTTTTT
TRBV19	.	TRBJ2-1	few	CASSNADSLFNEQFF	TGTGCCAGTAGTAACGCGGACAGCCTATTCAATGAGCAGTTCTTC
TRBV11-2	.	TRBJ2-1	once	CASSPGTGLSSYNEQFF	TGTGCCAGCAGCCCAGGGACTGGACTAAGCTCCTACAATGAGCAGTTCTTC
TRBV5-1	.	TRBJ2-5	.	CASSGREETQYF	TGCGCCAGCAGCGGCAGGGAAGAGACCCAGTACTTC
TRBV28	.	TRBJ2-2	.	CASSQGQLNTGELFF	TGTGCCAGCAGCCAAGGACAGCTGAACACCGGGGAGCTGTTTTTT
TRBV10-3	TRBD2	TRBJ2-1	.	CAISEDSGRVYNEQFF	TGTGCCATCAGTGAGGATAGCGGGAGGGTTTACAATGAGCAGTTCTTC
TRBV5-4	.	TRBJ2-2	.	CASSLETGNTGELFF	TGTGCCAGCAGCTTGGAGACAGGGAACACCGGGGAGCTGTTTTTT
TRBV7-2	TRBD1	TRBJ2-2	.	CASSSSPGQGNTGELFF	TGTGCCAGCAGCTCATCACCGGGACAGGGAAACACCGGGGAGCTGTTTTTT
TRBV19	.	TRBJ1-2	once	CASNHLQGFYGYTF	TGTGCCAGTAACCACCTCCAGGGGTTCTATGGCTACACCTTC
TRBV18	TRBD1	TRBJ2-5	.	CASSPMTGGVETQYF	TGTGCCAGCTCACCAATGACAGGGGGCGTTGAGACCCAGTACTTC
TRBV5-1	TRBD2	TRBJ2-1	.	CASRVNRLAGPGSYNEQFF	TGCGCCAGCAGAGTAAATCGGCTAGCGGGACCGGGGTCCTACAATGAGCAGTTCTTC
TRBV5-1	.	TRBJ1-1	once	CASSLADFTEAFF	TGCGCCAGCAGCTTGGCAGACTTCACTGAAGCTTTCTTT
TRBV10-3	TRBD1	TRBJ1-2	.	CAISDLGQGAGNGYTF	TGTGCCATCAGTGACCTGGGACAGGGGGCCGGAAATGGCTACACCTTC
TRBV5-1	.	TRBJ2-3	.	CASSGATDTQYF	TGCGCCAGCAGTGGGGCGACAGATACGCAGTATTTT
TRBV10-3	.	TRBJ2-1	.	CAISRGTSYNEQFF	TGTGCCATCTCCCGGGGGACCTCCTACAATGAGCAGTTCTTC
TRBV20-1	.	TRBJ2-7	.	CSARPNYEQYF	TGCAGTGCTAGGCCTAACTACGAGCAGTACTTC
TRBV2	.	TRBJ2-3	.	CASSVGAGTQYF	TGTGCCAGCAGTGTAGGGGCCGGGACGCAGTATTTT
TRBV7-6	TRBD2	TRBJ2-1	.	CASSMNSGRASSYNEQFF	TGTGCCAGCAGCATGAATAGCGGGAGGGCCAGCTCCTACAATGAGCAATTCTTC
TRBV19	.	TRBJ1-3	.	CASTPRGSGNTIYF	TGTGCCAGTACCCCTCGGGGGTCAGGAAACACCATATATTTT
TRBV7-9	.	TRBJ2-3	.	CASSLGAVDTQYF	TGTGCCAGCAGCTTGGGGGCAGTAGATACGCAGTATTTT
TRBV18	.	TRBJ2-7	.	CASSPTGTYSYEQYF	TGTGCCAGCTCGCCTACAGGGACCTACTCCTACGAGCAGTACTTC
TRBV6-6	.	TRBJ1-1	.	CASSYSGTLTEAFF	TGTGCCAGCAGTTACTCGGGGACACTCACTGAAGCTTTCTTT
TRBV27	TRBD2	TRBJ2-1	.	CASSLRLAGGGDNEQFF	TGTGCCAGCAGTTTACGCCTAGCGGGAGGAGGGGACAATGAGCAGTTCTTC
TRBV29-1	.	TRBJ1-3	once	CSAVIGAGNTIYF	TGCAGCGCTGTGATAGGGGCTGGAAACACCATATATTTT
TRBV7-9	TRBD1	TRBJ1-2	once	CASSLQGELGQGDGYTF	TGTGCCAGCAGCCTCCAGGGCGAATTGGGACAGGGAGATGGCTACACCTTC
TRBV10-3	.	TRBJ2-1	.	CAISERQPSSYNEQFF	TGTGCCATCAGTGAGCGTCAACCGAGCTCCTACAATGAGCAGTTCTTC
TRBV11-2	TRBD1	TRBJ1-2	.	CASRSPGGVRGPRGYGYTF	TGTGCCAGCAGGTCCCCTGGCGGGGTCAGGGGGCCGCGGGGCTATGGCTACACCTTC
TRBV27	.	TRBJ2-1	.	CASSLSSNEQFF	TGTGCCAGCAGTTTGAGCTCAAATGAGCAGTTCTTC
TRBV2	.	TRBJ2-5	.	CASSVDSQETQYF	TGTGCCAGCAGTGTAGACAGTCAAGAGACCCAGTACTTC
TRBV30	TRBD1	TRBJ1-5	.	CAWNYRGNQPQHF	TGTGCCTGGAATTACAGGGGGAATCAGCCCCAGCATTTT
TRBV4-3	.	TRBJ1-2	.	CASSQGPEDRLYGYTF	TGCGCCAGCAGCCAAGGTCCCGAGGACAGACTCTATGGCTACACCTTC
TRBV28	.	TRBJ1-5	few	CASSLGLQPQHF	TGTGCCAGCAGTTTAGGGCTACAGCCCCAGCATTTT
TRBV7-2	TRBD2	TRBJ2-7	.	CASSSAPGLAGGPSYEQYF	TGTGCCAGCAGCTCCGCTCCGGGACTAGCGGGAGGGCCCTCCTACGAGCAGTACTTC
TRBV4-2	TRBD1	TRBJ1-4	.	CASSPPGQGLEKLFF	TGTGCCAGCAGCCCCCCGGGACAGGGGTTAGAAAAACTGTTTTTT